This T cell receptor beta chain was recovered during a study of Graves' ophthalmopathy and Graves' hyperthyroidism. The TCR beta CDR3 regions underwent amplification from RNA transcripts. First-round RT-PCR relied on HTBI primers, and a second-round multiplex PCR came next. TCRdb passed the multiplex PCR reads through MiXCR, listing each CDR3 protein once. The table includes about 740,000 distinct CDR3 sequences, around 40% detected once. Germline CDR1 SEHNR, CDR2 FQNEAQ (reference sequence). The CDR3 runs to 14 residues. Trimming removed 7 bases at V and 6 bases at J, with 18 bases between. The V call is TRBV7-9, the J call TRBJ1-1; perhaps TRBD1 as D (6 bases). The source of this sequence is an adult man with Graves' ophthalmopathy. The specimen was peripheral blood. The CDR3 sequence: CASKASPGDAEAFF. CDR3 DNA sequence: TGTGCCAGCAAAGCGTCGCCAGGGGATGCTGAAGCTTTCTTT.